The present T cell receptor (beta chain) was sequenced within a study of blood T cells in healthy people across ages. Study-wide findings and caveats: Donor CMV status, an unknown factor, possibly confounded changes in expanded clonotypes. Total diversity from one million sequenced T cells was likely underestimated. The long-lived group displayed more naive CD4+ cells, plus higher diversity, than the aged donors did. A roughly linear fall in TCR beta diversity per million T cells was seen with increasing age.

Through a sample-barcoded 5' primer and a J-beta primer mix, a second PCR was run for roughly 6 to 11 cycles. TCRdb reprocessed the 5' RACE reads via MiXCR and lists one record per CDR3 protein. The sample gives about 1,400,000 distinct CDR3 sequences, roughly 64% of which show up once; about 6.3% is in the top ten. The CDR3 is 13 residues long. The germline V gene encodes CDR1 LGHDT and CDR2 YNNKEL (reference sequence). The germline V and J ends were trimmed by 2 bases and 6 bases, with 8 bases remaining between them. About this clonotype: Its antigen is still unknown.

This TCR came from a man between 18 and 35 years old in good health. The V and J genes are TRBV3-1 and TRBJ2-1; the D is unclear. The sequenced sample consisted of blood. The CDR3 DNA follows: TGTGCCAGCAGCCAACCTCCACCCAATGAGCAGTTCTTC. It translates to CASSQPPPNEQFF.